Listed below are T cell receptor beta chains from one sample, sequenced in a study of cytomegalovirus exposure and HLA in healthy donors. Some clones are missing from TCRdb's copy, which holds only in-frame ones; the method was immunoSEQ multiplex PCR. The table shows about 67,000 clones, with around 80% occurring only once. Sequenced material: PBMCs. These receptors were collected from a man between 35 and 55 years old in good health and CMV-seronegative. Each CDR3 is given with its conserved first and last residue. D genes are given only for firm matches. Rows give clone size only sometimes, using once, few, many, or a class for an expanded clone.

TRBV19	TRBD1	-	TRBJ1-5	CASSEIQTGPHQPQHF	TGTGCCAGTAGTGAAATCCAGACAGGGCCACATCAGCCCCAGCATTTT
TRBV7-9	-	-	TRBJ2-1	CASSLATVGNEQFF	TGTGCCAGCAGCTTAGCGACAGTCGGGAATGAGCAGTTCTTC
TRBV28	-	-	TRBJ2-5	CASSLRRGETQYF	TGTGCCAGCAGTTTACGCCGAGGGGAGACCCAGTACTTC
TRBV1	-	-	TRBJ2-2	CTSSKVRLAVTGELFF	TGCACCAGCAGCAAGGTTAGACTAGCGGTCACCGGGGAGCTGTTTTTT
TRBV6-5	-	-	TRBJ2-7	CASRKSLAYEQYF	TGTGCCAGCAGGAAGAGTCTAGCCTACGAGCAGTACTTC
TRBV2	-	few	TRBJ1-1	CASRVQPSGTEAFF	TGTGCCAGTAGGGTACAACCTTCGGGGACTGAAGCTTTCTTT
TRBV28	-	-	TRBJ1-1	CASSLSQAGLVTEAFF	TGTGCCAGCAGTTTATCCCAGGCCGGATTGGTCACTGAAGCTTTCTTT
TRBV28	-	-	TRBJ2-7	CASSLSVSPLYEQYF	TGTGCCAGCAGTTTGTCGGTATCCCCCCTTTACGAGCAGTACTTC
TRBV6-1	TRBD1	-	TRBJ2-7	CASSELGTGAYEQYF	TGTGCCAGCAGTGAGCTGGGGACAGGGGCCTACGAGCAGTACTTC
TRBV19	-	-	TRBJ2-4	CASSQGIAKNIQYF	TGTGCCAGTAGTCAGGGAATAGCCAAAAACATTCAGTACTTC
TRBV4-1	-	once	TRBJ1-1	CASSRLLNTEAFF	TGCGCCAGCAGCCGATTACTTAACACTGAAGCTTTCTTT
TRBV4-1	-	-	TRBJ1-3	CASRPILGNTIYF	TGCGCCAGCAGACCGATACTGGGAAACACCATATATTTT
TRBV4-1	-	-	TRBJ1-6	CASSLRTDPSPLHF	TGCGCCAGCAGCCTTCGGACTGACCCTTCACCCCTCCACTTT
TRBV5-4	-	many	TRBJ2-6	CASSLAQVTGSGANVLTF	TGTGCCAGCAGCTTGGCCCAGGTAACTGGCTCTGGGGCCAACGTCCTGACTTTC
TRBV7-9	-	-	TRBJ1-1	CASSLPRLNTEAFF	TGTGCCAGCAGCTTACCGAGACTAAACACTGAAGCTTTCTTT
TRBV9	TRBD2	-	TRBJ2-7	CASSASGGTYEQYF	TGTGCCAGCAGCGCGTCGGGAGGTACCTACGAGCAGTACTTC
TRBV5-6	-	-	TRBJ1-3	CASSLGQSIYSGNTIYF	TGTGCCAGCAGCTTGGGACAGTCGATCTACTCTGGAAACACCATATATTTT
TRBV9	-	-	TRBJ2-1	CASSVAGHPTRMDEQFF	TGTGCCAGCAGCGTAGCTGGACACCCAACACGGATGGATGAGCAGTTCTTC
TRBV7-8	-	-	TRBJ2-7	CASREGAGRIVAPLGEQYF	TGTGCCAGCAGGGAGGGTGCAGGGAGGATAGTTGCTCCTCTGGGCGAGCAGTACTTC
TRBV25-1	TRBD2	-	TRBJ2-5	CASSSPSGGKETQYF	TGTGCCAGCAGTTCCCCTAGCGGGGGGAAAGAGACCCAGTACTTC
TRBV18	-	-	TRBJ2-5	CASSPPGPPGPQYF	TGTGCCAGCTCACCACCGGGGCCACCGGGCCCTCAGTACTTC
TRBV9	-	-	TRBJ1-6	CASNGALNSPLHF	TGTGCCAGCAATGGAGCCCTTAATTCACCCCTCCACTTT
TRBV6-5	TRBD2	-	TRBJ2-5	CASSLSAGVSETQYF	TGTGCCAGCTCCTTGAGTGCGGGAGTGAGTGAGACCCAGTACTTC
TRBV2	TRBD1	-	TRBJ2-2	CASRYSGTGNTGELFF	TGTGCCAGCAGATATTCCGGGACAGGGAACACCGGGGAGCTGTTTTTT
TRBV7-9	-	-	TRBJ2-7	CASSFRVGGASSYEQYF	TGTGCCAGCAGCTTCAGGGTGGGGGGGGCCAGCTCCTACGAGCAGTACTTC
TRBV7-9	-	-	TRBJ1-1	CSSSLVGLQKGAFPEAFF	TGTTCCAGCAGCTTAGTGGGACTACAAAAAGGGGCTTTCCCTGAAGCTTTCTTT
TRBV29-1	TRBD1	-	TRBJ2-7	CSVEADRGREQYF	TGCAGCGTTGAGGCGGACAGGGGGCGCGAGCAGTACTTC
TRBV6-1	-	-	TRBJ2-4	CASRTGAKNIQYF	TGTGCCAGCCGTACGGGAGCCAAAAACATTCAGTACTTC
TRBV18	TRBD1	-	TRBJ2-2	CASSIRQGTDTGELFF	TGTGCCAGCTCAATCCGACAGGGGACGGACACCGGGGAGCTGTTTTTT
TRBV7-9	-	-	TRBJ1-1	CASSLAGGARAFF	TGTGCCAGCAGCTTAGCGGGGGGGGCGCGGGCTTTCTTT
TRBV19	TRBD2	-	TRBJ2-5	CASSLSRTSGGETQYF	TGTGCCAGTAGTCTTTCTCGGACTAGCGGGGGGGAGACCCAGTACTTC
TRBV7-3	-	-	TRBJ2-2	CASSLKTGTTGELFF	TGTGCCAGCAGCTTAAAAACAGGGACCACCGGGGAGCTGTTTTTT
TRBV7-3	-	-	TRBJ2-6	CASSLQGPGANVLTF	TGTGCCAGCAGCTTACAGGGCCCCGGGGCCAACGTCCTGACTTTC
TRBV15	-	few	TRBJ1-1	CATSREGHPNTEAFF	TGTGCCACCAGCAGAGAGGGACATCCGAACACTGAAGCTTTCTTT
TRBV14	-	once	TRBJ2-7	CASSLSSEGYEQYF	TGTGCCAGCAGCCTTAGCTCGGAGGGCTACGAGCAGTACTTC
TRBV11-3	TRBD2	-	TRBJ2-3	CASSLGTRPRGADTQYF	TGTGCCAGCAGCCTCGGGACTAGACCCCGTGGGGCGGATACGCAGTATTTT
TRBV18	TRBD1	-	TRBJ2-6	CASSPAMTGIDVLTF	TGTGCCAGCTCACCAGCGATGACAGGGATAGACGTCCTGACTTTC
TRBV28	TRBD2	-	TRBJ2-3	CASSAAGVQKDTQYF	TGTGCCAGCAGTGCAGCGGGAGTTCAGAAAGATACGCAGTATTTT
TRBV5-1	-	-	TRBJ2-2	CASTELADTGELFF	TGCGCCAGCACGGAGCTGGCGGACACCGGGGAGCTGTTTTTT
TRBV5-4	TRBD2	-	TRBJ2-7	CASTVVTSGGSYEQYF	TGTGCCAGCACCGTTGTTACTAGCGGAGGTTCCTACGAGCAGTACTTC
TRBV7-6	TRBD1	-	TRBJ1-2	CASSLVDRGIYGYTF	TGTGCCAGCAGCTTAGTCGACAGGGGCATCTATGGCTACACCTTC
TRBV29-1	-	-	TRBJ1-1	CSVGNRANTEAFF	TGCAGCGTTGGGAACAGGGCGAACACTGAAGCTTTCTTT
TRBV28	TRBD1	-	TRBJ2-7	CASITGGSSYEQYF	TGTGCCAGCATTACAGGGGGTAGCTCCTACGAGCAGTACTTC
TRBV18	TRBD2	-	TRBJ2-1	CASSPGFAQVLAGGLSKEQFF	TGTGCCAGCTCACCAGGGTTCGCACAGGTACTAGCGGGAGGGCTCTCAAAAGAGCAGTTCTTC
TRBV10-2	TRBD2	-	TRBJ2-7	CASSELGTSGRSSYEQYF	TGCGCCAGCAGTGAGTTGGGGACTAGCGGGAGGAGCTCCTACGAGCAGTACTTC
TRBV4-1	-	once	TRBJ2-1	CASSPLAPSYNEQFF	TGCGCCAGCAGCCCCCTAGCACCCTCCTACAATGAGCAGTTCTTC
TRBV6-5	-	-	TRBJ2-7	CASSPVGGEQYF	TGTGCCAGCAGCCCCGTGGGGGGCGAGCAGTACTTC
TRBV5-1	TRBD1	-	TRBJ2-2	CASSLAAGGSTGELFF	TGCGCCAGCAGCTTGGCGGCAGGGGGTAGCACCGGGGAGCTGTTTTTT
TRBV5-1	TRBD1	-	TRBJ1-2	CASTPQTGDYGYTF	TGCGCCAGCACCCCTCAAACAGGGGACTATGGCTACACCTTC
TRBV28	TRBD2	-	TRBJ2-1	CASSLGLAGGWVYNEQFF	TGTGCCAGCAGTTTAGGACTAGCGGGAGGTTGGGTTTACAATGAGCAGTTCTTC
TRBV2	-	-	TRBJ2-1	CASSDRYQGYNEQFF	TGTGCCAGCAGTGACCGTTACCAGGGATACAATGAGCAGTTCTTC
TRBV5-4	TRBD1	-	TRBJ1-6	CASSPGTGSSYNSPLHF	TGTGCCAGCAGTCCCGGGACAGGGAGCTCCTATAATTCACCCCTCCACTTT
TRBV19	TRBD2	-	TRBJ2-2	CASSIEALAKTGELFF	TGTGCCAGTAGTATAGAGGCACTAGCGAAGACCGGGGAGCTGTTTTTT
TRBV4-1	-	-	TRBJ1-5	CASSPDSDYSNQPQHF	TGCGCCAGCAGCCCCGACTCAGATTATAGCAATCAGCCCCAGCATTTT
TRBV29-1	-	-	TRBJ1-2	CSVGADIENYTF	TGCAGCGTTGGGGCTGACATTGAGAACTACACCTTC
TRBV7-2	TRBD1	-	TRBJ1-2	CVGQGYSGYTF	TGTGTGGGACAGGGGTATAGTGGCTACACCTTC